These 25 T cell receptor beta chains were all obtained from the same sample, sequenced in a study of identical twins. One entry per CDR3 protein, called by TCRdb with MiXCR from the 5' RACE reads. The repertoire holds 1.5 million to 2 million distinct CDR3 sequences, with less than 35% as singletons. Specimen: cord blood. The receptor source for this set is a newborn girl in good health.

This chain uses TRBV3-1 with TRBJ2-5; D ambiguous. Trimming cost V 0 bases and J 1 base, with 9 bases left between them. CDR1 LGHDT and CDR2 YNNKEL come from the germline V gene (reference sequence). The length of the CDR3 is 15 residues. The CDR3 nucleotides read TGTGCCAGCAGCCAAGATTGGGCAGCCCAAGAGACCCAGTACTTC. Its translation is CASSQDWAAQETQYF.

This clonotype has more than one count but fewer than ten. This sequence joins TRBV29-1 and TRBJ1-1; D perhaps matches TRBD1 (6 bases). Germline V gene data show CDR1 as SQVTM and CDR2 as ANQGSEA. The CDR3 is 15 residues long. V lost 1 base and J 5 bases, leaving 17 bases between the germline ends. The chain's CDR3 is CSVEARAGAGTEAFF. Here the CDR3 DNA reads TGCAGCGTTGAAGCTCGAGCGGGGGCTGGTACTGAAGCTTTCTTT.

This clonotype was detected a few times. This chain connects TRBV6-1 to TRBJ1-2; 9 bases fit TRBD1. Germline-derived CDR1 and CDR2 are MNHNS and SASEGT. V trimming: 4 bases; J trimming: 4 bases; junction bases outside the gene matches: 7. The CDR3 covers 15 residues. The CDR3 loop is CASSARDRETYGYTF. In DNA form, the CDR3 reads TGTGCCAGCAGTGCCCGGGACAGGGAGACCTATGGCTACACCTTC.

The chain carries TRBV5-1 and TRBJ2-1; TRBD1 aligns across 9 bases. The end of the DNA fits TRBJ2-7 better, so the J call may be wrong. The germline CDR1 and CDR2 sequences are SGHRS and YFSETQ. CDR3 size: 16 residues. The CDR3 DNA follows: TGCGCCAGCAGCTTGGAGGGGACAGGGAGGGCTCTTGAGCAGTACTTC. Translated: CASSLEGTGRALEQYF.

This chain links TRBV3-1 with TRBJ2-1; D is uncertain. The CDR3 covers 13 residues. CDR1 and CDR2 from the germline V gene are LGHDT and YNNKEL (reference sequence). The ends were cut back, 6 bases at V and 13 bases at J, with 19 bases in the middle. The CDR3 bases are TGTGCCAGCAGTCAGGCTATAGGGATCGGACAGTTCTTC. Translated, it gives CASSQAIGIGQFF.

V gene TRBV20-1 combines with J gene TRBJ1-1, with D possibly being TRBD1 (5 bases). V lost 6 bases to trimming and J lost 7 bases, with 21 bases between them. This CDR3 comprises 14 residues. Germline CDR1 reads DFQATT; CDR2 reads SNEGSKA (reference sequence). DNA for the CDR3: TGCAGTGCACGGACACGGAAGATGGACGGTGAAGCTTTCTTT. Encoded protein: CSARTRKMDGEAFF.

This clonotype was observed a few times. The chain is built from TRBV7-2 and TRBJ2-3; D possibly corresponds to TRBD1 (6 bases). V lost 5 bases and J lost 0, with 15 bases in between. Germline CDR1 and CDR2: SGHTA and FQGNSA. CDR3 length: 16 amino acids. The CDR3 region is CASSPRGSPSTDTQYF. Here the CDR3 DNA reads TGTGCCAGCAGCCCCAGGGGTAGCCCTAGCACAGATACGCAGTATTTT.

V gene TRBV9 combines with J gene TRBJ2-5, with a possible D match to TRBD1 (6 bases). The end of the DNA is better explained by TRBJ2-7, so the J call may be wrong. The CDR3 has 14 residues. CDR1 is SGDLS and CDR2 is YYNGEE in the germline V gene. This CDR3 reads CASSETGTPYEQYF. CDR3 nucleotides: TGTGCCAGCAGCGAAACAGGGACCCCCTACGAGCAGTACTTC.

The chain carries TRBV20-1 and TRBJ2-3; TRBD2 is a possible D gene (6 bases). Trimming took 2 bases from V and 4 from J, leaving 13 bases between them. Germline V gene sequence: CDR1 DFQATT, CDR2 SNEGSKA (reference sequence). The CDR3 is made up of 14 amino acids. The CDR3 coding sequence is TGCAGTGCTAGAAGGCCCGGGGGAGCAGATACGCAGTATTTT. Translation gives CSARRPGGADTQYF.

The gene calls are TRBV12-3 or TRBV12-4 and TRBJ2-5; D is perhaps TRBD2 (6 bases). This CDR3 is 14 amino acids long. Trimming took 3 bases from V and 4 from J, leaving 12 bases between them. As DNA, the CDR3 is TGTGCCAGCAGTTTTACGGGAGTATCAGAGACCCAGTACTTC. Its protein product is CASSFTGVSETQYF.

This clonotype was seen repeatedly, ten times or more. This sequence joins TRBV5-1 and TRBJ2-5; D possibly uses TRBD1 or TRBD2 (5 bases each). Germline V gives CDR1 SGHRS, CDR2 YFSETQ. Between the trimmed V and J ends, which lost 7 bases and 5 bases, there was a span of 15 bases. The CDR3 covers 13 residues. This chain's CDR3 is CASGGDVRETQYF. CDR3 coding DNA: TGCGCCAGCGGGGGTGATGTTCGTGAGACCCAGTACTTC. The full variable domain, rest sourced from reference TRBV5-1 and TRBJ2-5, is KAGVTQTPRYLIKTRGQQVTLSCSPISGHRSVSWYQQTPGQGLQFLFEYFSETQRNKGNFPGRFSGRQFSNSRSEMNVSTLELGDSALYLCASGGDVRETQYFGPGTRLLVL.

With regard to this clonotype: A read error may produce the germline difference seen at one junction end. CDR3 residues: CASNLAPAESTDTQYF. The CDR3 bases are TGTGCCAGCAACTTAGCCCCAGCGGAAAGCACAGATACGCAGTATTTT. V gene TRBV13 combines with J gene TRBJ2-3; D may be TRBD2 (5 bases). This CDR3 region has 16 residues. Germline lookup yields CDR1 PRHDT and CDR2 FYEKMQ (reference sequence).

The chain links TRBV3-1 to TRBJ2-5; the match to TRBD1 covers 8 bases. The CDR3 sequence is 16 residues long. V lost 1 base, J lost 0 bases, and 4 bases stayed unmatched. Germline V lookup: CDR1 LGHDT, CDR2 YNNKEL (reference sequence). For the CDR3, the DNA is TGTGCCAGCAGCCAAGGCCGGGACAGGTACCAAGAGACCCAGTACTTC. Translated, it gives CASSQGRDRYQETQYF.

The rearrangement joins TRBV4-1 to TRBJ2-1; D call uncertain. This CDR3 has 18 amino acids. Germline V lookup: CDR1 MGHRA, CDR2 YSYEKL. The V gene lost 1 base and the J gene lost 1 base, with 17 bases spanning the gap. For the CDR3, the DNA is TGCGCCAGCAGCCAAGTCTTCGGAGCCAAGGGTTCCTACAATGAGCAGTTCTTC. It is translated as CASSQVFGAKGSYNEQFF.

The chain recombines TRBV19 with TRBJ2-1, with 7 bases that match TRBD2. Near its end, the DNA agrees better with TRBJ2-7, so the J call may be wrong. CDR3 length: 15 residues. The V gene's germline CDR1 is LNHDA and CDR2 SQIVND (reference sequence). CDR3 DNA: TGTGCCAGTAGTCCGTCTAGCGGCCTCTACAATGAGCAGTACTTC. The encoded protein is CASSPSSGLYNEQYF.

This rearrangement joins TRBV25-1 to TRBJ2-1; TRBD2 is a possible D gene (5 bases). The CDR3 has 15 residues. V gave up 4 bases and J gave up 8 bases, with 18 bases separating them. Germline V gene sequence: CDR1 MGHDK, CDR2 SYGVNS. CDR3 amino acids: CASSGDYVMFHEQFF. Here the CDR3 DNA reads TGTGCCAGCAGTGGAGACTATGTCATGTTCCATGAGCAGTTCTTC.

About this clonotype itself: Given a much more abundant clone one base away, this may be a read error. In DNA form, the CDR3 reads TGTGCCAGTACACTAGCGGGGTACAATGAGCAGTACTTC. Protein: CASTLAGYNEQYF. This rearrangement joins TRBV28 to TRBJ2-7; 10 bases agree with TRBD2. Germline CDR1 and CDR2: MDHEN and SYDVKM. V dropped 9 bases and J dropped 7; count of bases not matched to a gene: 9. This CDR3 is 13 amino acids long.

V and J are TRBV4-2 and TRBJ1-4; 9 positions match TRBD1. CDR3 length: 15 amino acids. V gave up 3 bases and J gave up 7 bases; unmatched junction bases: 6. Germline CDR1 reads LGHNA; CDR2 reads YNFKEQ. The CDR3 reads CASSQTDRGAEKLFF. The DNA of the CDR3 is TGTGCCAGCAGCCAGACGGACAGGGGCGCTGAAAAACTGTTTTTT.

The table lists this clonotype with many counts. This chain uses TRBV20-1 with TRBJ1-4; D is uncertain. V gave up 6 bases and J gave up 4 bases, with 12 bases separating them. The CDR3 spans 13 residues. The germline CDR1 and CDR2 sequences are DFQATT and SNEGSKA (reference sequence). Here the CDR3 reads CSANRVHNEKLFF. In DNA, the CDR3 is TGCAGTGCAAACCGGGTCCATAATGAAAAACTGTTTTTT.

The sample holds many counts of this clonotype. This chain connects TRBV6-6 to TRBJ1-5; D gene ambiguous. The CDR3 covers 13 residues. Per germline, CDR1 MNHNY and CDR2 SVGAGI (reference sequence). With 2 bases removed from V and 0 bases from J, the gap between germline ends came to 2 bases. CDR3 in DNA: TGTGCCAGCAGTTACGATAGCAATCAGCCCCAGCATTTT. Translating it yields CASSYDSNQPQHF.

The rearrangement links TRBV4-2 to TRBJ1-1, with D hard to call. CDR1 and CDR2 (germline): LGHNA, YNFKEQ. This CDR3 region has 15 residues. V was pared by 2 bases and J by 1 base, with 11 bases between. CDR3 DNA sequence: TGTGCCAGCAGCCAATTTCACACCGGGAACACTGAAGCTTTCTTT. It codes for CASSQFHTGNTEAFF.

The chain employs TRBV4-1 and TRBJ2-3; TRBD2 aligns across 7 bases. J was trimmed by 4 bases and V by 2 bases; bases with no gene match: 12. This CDR3 is built from 17 residues. Germline V CDR1 and CDR2: MGHRA, YSYEKL. DNA for the CDR3: TGCGCCAGCAGCCAACTTTGGCGGGAGCGGGGCCCAGATACGCAGTATTTT. It encodes CASSQLWRERGPDTQYF.

This clonotype has more than one count but fewer than ten. V and J are TRBV10-2 and TRBJ2-5; perhaps TRBD1 as D (6 bases). The CDR3 has 13 amino acids. V dropped 6 bases and J dropped 5 bases, with 13 bases sitting between them. The V gene's germline CDR1 is WSHSY and CDR2 SAAADI. In DNA, the CDR3 is TGCGCCAGCAGAAGGGGGTGGGGGGAGACCCAGTACTTC. Translated, it gives CASRRGWGETQYF.

This clonotype showed up just a few times. V usage is TRBV29-1 and J usage is TRBJ2-3; 7 bases are shared with TRBD1. There are 16 residues in the CDR3. Per the germline V gene, CDR1 is SQVTM and CDR2 is ANQGSEA. V lost 2 bases and J lost 5; bases outside the gene matches: 13. In DNA, the CDR3 is TGCAGCGTTGAAAATGTAGGCAGGGGGATGGAAGATACGCAGTATTTT. It specifies CSVENVGRGMEDTQYF.

This clonotype showed up just a few times. The chain employs TRBV15 and TRBJ2-7; D call uncertain. In germline, CDR1 is LNHNV, CDR2 YYDKDF (reference sequence). V was cut by 3 bases and J by 2 bases, with 20 bases left in between. The CDR3 runs to 17 residues. The CDR3 DNA sequence: TGTGCCACCAGCAGGGATCAGTCCCCAGTTTATCCCTACGAGCAGTACTTC. Protein sequence: CATSRDQSPVYPYEQYF.